This T cell receptor beta chain appears in the sequencing data of a study of blood T cell repertoires in COVID-19. For the study at large: Sample material is recorded as cDNA or gDNA derived from T cells, B-cell-depleted T cells, or PBMCs.

Ten or more counts support this clone. Original methodology: Amplification from reference gene primers served as the basis for estimated nucleated cell counts. The data were produced by immunoSEQ multiplex PCR, yet TCRdb's version contains in-frame clones alone and is incomplete. V and J calls and clone size are copied from that table; D and trimming were computed from the DNA. The sample yields 300,000 to 350,000 clones, around 88% seen once. Patients at the Seattle site were enrolled during active infection and followed longitudinally. This CDR3 region has 18 residues. The germline V gene encodes CDR1 SEHNR and CDR2 FQNEAQ (reference sequence). Trimming removed 2 bases from V and 4 bases from J; junction bases left unmatched: 16.

This TCR came from a woman in her twenties or thirties with COVID-19, enrolled during active disease. This chain connects TRBV7-9 to TRBJ1-2; 7 bases are shared with TRBD1. What was sequenced was peripheral blood. The CDR3 DNA reads TGTGCCAGCAGCTTACCCCTCCCGTGGACAGGATCCTCCTATGGCTACACCTTC. This codes for CASSLPLPWTGSSYGYTF.